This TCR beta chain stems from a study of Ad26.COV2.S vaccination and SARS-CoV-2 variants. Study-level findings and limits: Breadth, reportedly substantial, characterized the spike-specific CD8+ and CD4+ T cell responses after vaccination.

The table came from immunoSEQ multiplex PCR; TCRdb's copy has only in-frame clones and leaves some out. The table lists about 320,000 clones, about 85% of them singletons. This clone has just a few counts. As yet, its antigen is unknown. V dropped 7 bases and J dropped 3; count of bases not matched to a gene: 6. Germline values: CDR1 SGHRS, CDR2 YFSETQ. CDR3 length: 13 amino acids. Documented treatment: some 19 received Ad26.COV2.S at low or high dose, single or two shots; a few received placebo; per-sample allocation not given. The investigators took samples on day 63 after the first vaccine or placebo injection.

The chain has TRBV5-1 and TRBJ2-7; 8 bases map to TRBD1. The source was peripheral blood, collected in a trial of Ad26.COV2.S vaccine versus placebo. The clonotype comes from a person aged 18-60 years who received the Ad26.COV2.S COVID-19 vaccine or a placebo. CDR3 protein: CASRKQGVYEQYF. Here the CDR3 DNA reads TGCGCCAGCCGAAAACAGGGGGTCTACGAGCAGTACTTC.